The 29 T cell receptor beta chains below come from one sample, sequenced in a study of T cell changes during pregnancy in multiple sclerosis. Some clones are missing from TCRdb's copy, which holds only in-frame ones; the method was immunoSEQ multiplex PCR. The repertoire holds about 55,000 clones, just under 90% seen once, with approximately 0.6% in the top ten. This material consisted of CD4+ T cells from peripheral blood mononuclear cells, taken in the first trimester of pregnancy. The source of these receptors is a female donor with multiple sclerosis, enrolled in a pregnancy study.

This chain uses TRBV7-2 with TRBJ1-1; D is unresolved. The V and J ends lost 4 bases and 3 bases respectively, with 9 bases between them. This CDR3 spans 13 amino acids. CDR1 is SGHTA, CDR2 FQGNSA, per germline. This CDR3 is CASSYNPYTEAFF. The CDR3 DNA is TGTGCCAGCAGCTACAACCCTTACACTGAAGCTTTCTTT. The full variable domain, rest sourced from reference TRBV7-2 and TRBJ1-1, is GAGVSQSPSNKVTEKGKDVELRCDPISGHTALYWYRQSLGQGLEFLIYFQGNSAPDKSGLPSDRFSAERTGGSVSTLTIQRTQQEDSAVYLCASSYNPYTEAFFGQGTRLTVV.

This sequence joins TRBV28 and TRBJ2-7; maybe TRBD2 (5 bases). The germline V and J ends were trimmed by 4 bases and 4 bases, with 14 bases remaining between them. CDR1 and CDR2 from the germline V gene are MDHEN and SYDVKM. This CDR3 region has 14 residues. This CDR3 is CASSSLGRGYEQYF. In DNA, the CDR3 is TGTGCCAGCAGTTCCCTCGGACGGGGTTACGAGCAGTACTTC. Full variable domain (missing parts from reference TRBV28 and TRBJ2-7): DVKVTQSSRYLVKRTGEKVFLECVQDMDHENMFWYRQDPGLGLRLIYFSYDVKMKEKGDIPEGYSVSREKKERFSLILESASTNQTSMYLCASSSLGRGYEQYFGPGTRLTVT.

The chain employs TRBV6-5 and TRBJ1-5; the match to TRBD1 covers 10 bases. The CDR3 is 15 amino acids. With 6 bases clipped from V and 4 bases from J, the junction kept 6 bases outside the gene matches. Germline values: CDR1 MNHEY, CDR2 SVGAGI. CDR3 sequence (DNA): TGTGCCAGCAGGTCCCCGGGACAGGGGAATCAGCCCCAGCATTTT. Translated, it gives CASRSPGQGNQPQHF.

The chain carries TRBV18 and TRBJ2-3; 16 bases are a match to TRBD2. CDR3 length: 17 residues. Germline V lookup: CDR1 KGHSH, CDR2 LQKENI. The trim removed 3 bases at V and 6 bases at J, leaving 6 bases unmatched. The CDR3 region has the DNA TGTGCCAGCTCACCGCCGGGACTAGCGGGGGGGTCCGATACGCAGTATTTT. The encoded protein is CASSPPGLAGGSDTQYF.

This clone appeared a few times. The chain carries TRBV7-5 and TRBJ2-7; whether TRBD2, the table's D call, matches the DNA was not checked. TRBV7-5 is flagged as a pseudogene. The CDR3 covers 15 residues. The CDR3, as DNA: TGTGCCAGAAGCTTAGCGCGACGGAGCTCCTACGAGCAGTACTTC. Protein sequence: CARSLARRSSYEQYF.

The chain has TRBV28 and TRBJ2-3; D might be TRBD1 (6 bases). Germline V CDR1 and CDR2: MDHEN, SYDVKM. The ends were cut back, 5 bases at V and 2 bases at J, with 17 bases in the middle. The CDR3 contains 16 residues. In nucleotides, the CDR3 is TGTGCCAGCAGTCTGTCGGGACAAACTTACACAGATACGCAGTATTTT. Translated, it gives CASSLSGQTYTDTQYF.

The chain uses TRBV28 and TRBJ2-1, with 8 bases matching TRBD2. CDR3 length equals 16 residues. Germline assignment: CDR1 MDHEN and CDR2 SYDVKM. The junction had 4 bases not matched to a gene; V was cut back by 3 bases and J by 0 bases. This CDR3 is CASSFLAGNSYNEQFF. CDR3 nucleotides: TGTGCCAGCAGTTTCTTAGCGGGAAACTCCTACAATGAGCAGTTCTTC.

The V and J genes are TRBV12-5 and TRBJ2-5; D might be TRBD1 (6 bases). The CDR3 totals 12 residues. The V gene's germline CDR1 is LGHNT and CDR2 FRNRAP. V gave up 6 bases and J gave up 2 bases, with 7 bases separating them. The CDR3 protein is CASGDRQETQYF. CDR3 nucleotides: TGTGCTAGTGGGGACAGACAAGAGACCCAGTACTTC.

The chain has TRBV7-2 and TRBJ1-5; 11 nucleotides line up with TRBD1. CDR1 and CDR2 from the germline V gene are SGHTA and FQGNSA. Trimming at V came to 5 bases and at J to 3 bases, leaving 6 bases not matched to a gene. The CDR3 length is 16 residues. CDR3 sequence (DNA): TGTGCCAGCAGCCCCAGGACAGGGGGCTTCAATCAGCCCCAGCATTTT. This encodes CASSPRTGGFNQPQHF.

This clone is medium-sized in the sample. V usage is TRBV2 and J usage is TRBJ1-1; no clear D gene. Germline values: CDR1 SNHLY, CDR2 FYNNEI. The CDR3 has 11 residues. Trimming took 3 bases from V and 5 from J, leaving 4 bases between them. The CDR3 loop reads CASSDYTEAFF. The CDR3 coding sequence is TGTGCCAGCAGTGATTATACTGAAGCTTTCTTT.

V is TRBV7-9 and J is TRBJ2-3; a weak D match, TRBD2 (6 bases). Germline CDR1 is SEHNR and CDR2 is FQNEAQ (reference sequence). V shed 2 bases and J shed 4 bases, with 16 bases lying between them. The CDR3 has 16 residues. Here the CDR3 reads CASSLIVAGKADTQYF. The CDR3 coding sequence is TGTGCCAGCAGCTTAATTGTGGCGGGAAAGGCAGATACGCAGTATTTT.

The CDR3 DNA sequence: TGTGCCAGCATGCGGGAGATGTATGAGCAGTTCTTC. This translates into CASMREMYEQFF. The rearrangement joins TRBV28 to TRBJ2-1, with 7 positions matching TRBD2. J gave up 8 bases and V 7 bases, and 5 bases lay outside the gene matches. CDR1 is MDHEN and CDR2 is SYDVKM in the germline V gene. The CDR3 loop spans 12 amino acids.

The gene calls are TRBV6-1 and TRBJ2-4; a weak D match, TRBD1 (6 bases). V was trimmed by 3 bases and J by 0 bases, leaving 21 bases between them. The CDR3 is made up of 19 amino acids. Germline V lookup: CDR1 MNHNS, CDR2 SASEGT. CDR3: CASSDLARGSWGAKNIQYF. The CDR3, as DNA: TGTGCCAGCAGTGACCTCGCGAGGGGGTCGTGGGGAGCCAAAAACATTCAGTACTTC.

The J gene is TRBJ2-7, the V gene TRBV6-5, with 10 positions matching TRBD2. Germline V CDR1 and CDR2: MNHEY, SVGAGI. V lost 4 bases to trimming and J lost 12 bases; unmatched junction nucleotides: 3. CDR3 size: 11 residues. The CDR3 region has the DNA TGTGCCAGCAGTTCTAGCGGGAGTCTGTACTTC. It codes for CASSSSGSLYF.

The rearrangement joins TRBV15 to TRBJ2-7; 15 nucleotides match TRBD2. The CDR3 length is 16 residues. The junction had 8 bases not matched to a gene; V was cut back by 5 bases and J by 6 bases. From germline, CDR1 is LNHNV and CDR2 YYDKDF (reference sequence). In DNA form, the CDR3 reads TGTGCCACCAGCGTCGTGGGACTAGCGGGAGGCAGCGAGCAGTACTTC. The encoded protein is CATSVVGLAGGSEQYF.

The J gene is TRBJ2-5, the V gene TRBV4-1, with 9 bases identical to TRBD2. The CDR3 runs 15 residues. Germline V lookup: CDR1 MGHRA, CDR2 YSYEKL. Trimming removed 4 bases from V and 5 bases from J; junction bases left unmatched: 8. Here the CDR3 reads CASSRSREGAETQYF. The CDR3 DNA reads TGCGCCAGCAGCCGGTCGCGGGAGGGAGCGGAGACCCAGTACTTC.

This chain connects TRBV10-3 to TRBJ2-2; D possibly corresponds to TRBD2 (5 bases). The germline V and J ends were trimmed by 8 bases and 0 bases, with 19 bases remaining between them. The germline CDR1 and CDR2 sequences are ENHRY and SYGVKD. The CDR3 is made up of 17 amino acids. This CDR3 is CAIRGSRPSSNTGELFF. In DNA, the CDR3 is TGTGCCATCCGGGGTTCTCGGCCATCGTCGAACACCGGGGAGCTGTTTTTT.

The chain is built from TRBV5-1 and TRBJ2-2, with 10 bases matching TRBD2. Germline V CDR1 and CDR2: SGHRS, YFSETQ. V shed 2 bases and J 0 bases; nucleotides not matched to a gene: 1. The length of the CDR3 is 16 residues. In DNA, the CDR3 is TGCGCCAGCAGCTTTACTAGCGGGACGAACACCGGGGAGCTGTTTTTT. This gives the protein CASSFTSGTNTGELFF.

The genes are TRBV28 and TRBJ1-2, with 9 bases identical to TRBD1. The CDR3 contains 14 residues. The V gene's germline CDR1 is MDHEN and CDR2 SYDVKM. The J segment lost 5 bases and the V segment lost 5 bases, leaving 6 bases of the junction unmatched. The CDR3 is CASSPPGQGYGYTF. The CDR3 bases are TGTGCCAGCAGTCCCCCGGGACAGGGTTATGGCTACACCTTC.

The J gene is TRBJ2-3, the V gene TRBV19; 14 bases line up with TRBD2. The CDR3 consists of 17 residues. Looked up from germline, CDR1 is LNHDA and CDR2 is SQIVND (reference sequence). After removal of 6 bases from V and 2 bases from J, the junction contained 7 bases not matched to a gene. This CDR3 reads CASRGTSGGIHTDTQYF. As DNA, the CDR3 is TGTGCCAGTAGGGGGACTAGCGGGGGTATCCACACAGATACGCAGTATTTT.

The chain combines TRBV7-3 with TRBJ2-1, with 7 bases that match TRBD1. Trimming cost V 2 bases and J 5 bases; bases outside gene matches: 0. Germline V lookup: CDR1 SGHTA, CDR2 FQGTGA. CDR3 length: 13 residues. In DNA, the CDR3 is TGTGCCAGCAGCTTAGACAGGGACAATGAGCAGTTCTTC. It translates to CASSLDRDNEQFF. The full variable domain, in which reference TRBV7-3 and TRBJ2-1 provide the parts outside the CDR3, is GAGVSQTPSNKVTEKGKYVELRCDPISGHTALYWYRQSLGQGPEFLIYFQGTGAADDSGLPNDRFFAVRPEGSVSTLKIQRTERGDSAVYLCASSLDRDNEQFFGPGTRLTVL.

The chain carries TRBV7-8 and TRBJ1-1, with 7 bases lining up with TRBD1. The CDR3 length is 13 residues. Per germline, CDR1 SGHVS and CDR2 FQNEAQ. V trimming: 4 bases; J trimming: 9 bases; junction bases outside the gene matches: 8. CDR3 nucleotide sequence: TGTGCCAGCAGCTCCCGACAGGGCCAGCAAGCTTTCTTT. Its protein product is CASSSRQGQQAFF.

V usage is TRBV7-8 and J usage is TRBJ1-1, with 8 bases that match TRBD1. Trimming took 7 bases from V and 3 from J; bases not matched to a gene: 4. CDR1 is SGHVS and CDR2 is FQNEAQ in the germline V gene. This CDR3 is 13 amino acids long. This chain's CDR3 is CASTRGLDTEAFF. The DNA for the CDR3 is TGTGCCAGCACCAGGGGGCTTGACACTGAAGCTTTCTTT. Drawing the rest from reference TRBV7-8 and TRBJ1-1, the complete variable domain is GAGVSQSPRYKVAKRGQDVALRCDPISGHVSLFWYQQALGQGPEFLTYFQNEAQLDKSGLPSDRFFAERPEGSVSTLKIQRTQQEDSAVYLCASTRGLDTEAFFGQGTRLTVV.

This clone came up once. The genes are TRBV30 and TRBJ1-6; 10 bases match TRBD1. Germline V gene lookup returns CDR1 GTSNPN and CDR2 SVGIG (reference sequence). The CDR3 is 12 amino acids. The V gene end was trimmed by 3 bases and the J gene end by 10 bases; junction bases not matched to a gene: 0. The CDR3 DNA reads TGTGCCTGGAGGACAGGGGGCTCACCCCTCCACTTT. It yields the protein CAWRTGGSPLHF.

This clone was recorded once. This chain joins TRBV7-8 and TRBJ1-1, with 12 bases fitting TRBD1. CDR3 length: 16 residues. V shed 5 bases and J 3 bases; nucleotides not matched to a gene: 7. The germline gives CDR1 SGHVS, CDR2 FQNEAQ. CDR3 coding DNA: TGTGCCAGCAGCCCAGGGACAGGGGGCCGGCACACTGAAGCTTTCTTT. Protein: CASSPGTGGRHTEAFF. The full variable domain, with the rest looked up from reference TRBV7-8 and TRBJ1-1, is GAGVSQSPRYKVAKRGQDVALRCDPISGHVSLFWYQQALGQGPEFLTYFQNEAQLDKSGLPSDRFFAERPEGSVSTLKIQRTQQEDSAVYLCASSPGTGGRHTEAFFGQGTRLTVV.

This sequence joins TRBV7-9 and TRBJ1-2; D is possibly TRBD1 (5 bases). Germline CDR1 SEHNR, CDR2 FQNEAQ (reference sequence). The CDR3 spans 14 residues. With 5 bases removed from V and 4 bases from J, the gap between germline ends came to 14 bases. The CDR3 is CASSQIQGSYGYTF. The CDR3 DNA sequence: TGTGCCAGCAGCCAAATTCAGGGATCCTATGGCTACACCTTC.

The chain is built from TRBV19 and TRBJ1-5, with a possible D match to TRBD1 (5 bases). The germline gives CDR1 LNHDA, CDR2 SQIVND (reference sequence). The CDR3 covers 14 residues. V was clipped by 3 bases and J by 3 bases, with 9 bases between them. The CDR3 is CASSMGGVNQPQHF. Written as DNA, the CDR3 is TGTGCCAGTAGTATGGGAGGGGTCAATCAGCCCCAGCATTTT.

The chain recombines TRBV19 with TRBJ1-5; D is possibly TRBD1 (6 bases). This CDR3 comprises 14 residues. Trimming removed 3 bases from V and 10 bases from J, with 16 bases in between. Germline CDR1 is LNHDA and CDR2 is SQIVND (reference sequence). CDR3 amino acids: CASSMGQPNLPQHF. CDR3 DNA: TGTGCCAGTAGTATGGGACAACCTAATCTCCCCCAGCATTTT.

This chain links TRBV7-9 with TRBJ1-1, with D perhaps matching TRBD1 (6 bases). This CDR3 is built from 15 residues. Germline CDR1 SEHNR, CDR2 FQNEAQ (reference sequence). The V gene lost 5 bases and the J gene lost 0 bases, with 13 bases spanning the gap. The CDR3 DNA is TGTGCCAGCAGCCCAGGGGCGGGGGTGAACACTGAAGCTTTCTTT. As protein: CASSPGAGVNTEAFF.